This TCR beta chain was obtained from a study of blood T cells in healthy people across ages. With a J-beta primer mix and a sample-barcoded 5' primer, a second PCR ran 7 to 11 cycles. TCRdb re-called the 5' RACE reads through MiXCR, storing one row per CDR3 protein. The sample includes 800,000 or so distinct CDR3 sequences, approximately 25% seen only once; the top ten take 3.7%. Looked up from germline, CDR1 is SGDLS and CDR2 is YYNGEE. The CDR3 is 15 residues long. V shed 0 bases and J 3 bases; nucleotides not matched to a gene: 5. Each individual donor underwent a draw of ten milliliters of peripheral blood. Another study also made use of these data, one on T cells of mothers and their children.

The rearrangement uses TRBV9 and TRBJ2-5, with 7 bases identical to TRBD1. The sequence was obtained from a boy younger than 18 in good health. Material: blood. CDR3 residues: CASSVVPGTEETQYF. The CDR3 nucleotides are TGTGCCAGCAGCGTAGTTCCCGGGACAGAAGAGACCCAGTACTTC.